These 28 T cell receptor beta chains share one sample of origin, sequenced in a study of identical twins. TCRdb itself ran the 5' RACE reads through MiXCR, one entry per CDR3 protein. The sample holds fewer than 550,000 distinct CDR3 sequences; around an eighth are singletons and the top ten take approximately 0.98%. These records were also assigned to another study, of yellow fever vaccine responses in identical twins.

Sequenced input: CD4+ T cells sorted from blood. Receptors were obtained from a woman younger than 30 in good health.

The J gene is TRBJ1-3, the V gene TRBV6-5; D might be TRBD1 (5 bases). Germline V CDR1 and CDR2: MNHEY, SVGAGI. Trimming stripped 0 bases from V and 0 bases from J, with 6 bases between. This CDR3 spans 15 amino acids. The CDR3 DNA is TGTGCCAGCAGTTACTCGCAGGGCTCTGGAAACACCATATATTTT. Residues: CASSYSQGSGNTIYF.

This clonotype was counted only a few times. This chain links TRBV12-3 or TRBV12-4 with TRBJ2-3; 10 nucleotides align to TRBD1. Trimming at V came to 6 bases and at J to 14 bases, leaving 17 bases not matched to a gene. The CDR3 consists of 15 residues. CDR3 bases: TGTGCCAGCAGAGCACCCGGGACAGGGGTCTTTTTTTGGTATTTT. Translating gives CASRAPGTGVFFWYF.

This clonotype occurred a few times. This chain links TRBV7-3 with TRBJ1-1, with D hard to call. CDR3 size: 13 residues. The germline V gene encodes CDR1 SGHTA and CDR2 FQGTGA. V dropped 1 base and J dropped 6 bases, with 9 bases sitting between them. The CDR3 DNA is TGTGCCAGCAGCTTAAGGGCAGGATCTGAAGCTTTCTTT. Translation: CASSLRAGSEAFF.

The V and J genes are TRBV2 and TRBJ1-4; perhaps TRBD1 as D (6 bases). The CDR3 has 13 residues. Germline CDR1 reads SNHLY; CDR2 reads FYNNEI. Trimming removed 7 bases from V and 8 bases from J, with 14 bases in between. The CDR3 nucleotides read TGTGCCAGCAAGGGGGAGACGGGAGAAAAACTGTTTTTT. This codes for CASKGETGEKLFF.

Only a few counts were recorded for this clonotype. The gene calls are TRBV7-9 and TRBJ1-6; TRBD1 aligns across 7 bases. There are 14 residues in the CDR3. Looked up from germline, CDR1 is SEHNR and CDR2 is FQNEAQ (reference sequence). V lost 6 bases, J lost 5 bases, and 4 bases stayed unmatched. Here the CDR3 reads CASRFTGDNSPLHF. CDR3 nucleotides: TGTGCCAGCAGATTTACAGGGGATAATTCACCCCTCCACTTT.

A few counts support this clonotype. V is TRBV14 and J is TRBJ2-2, with D possibly TRBD1 on 5 matching bases. With 8 bases removed from V and 7 bases from J, the gap between germline ends came to 11 bases. CDR1 is SGHDN and CDR2 is FVKESK in the germline V gene. This CDR3 has 12 amino acids. DNA of the CDR3: TGTGCCAGCGAACAGGATGGCGGGGAGCTGTTTTTT. This sequence encodes CASEQDGGELFF.

The chain links TRBV7-2 to TRBJ2-1, with 10 bases identical to TRBD2. Looked up from germline, CDR1 is SGHTA and CDR2 is FQGNSA. Losses at the gene ends were 0 bases for V and 4 bases for J; bases not matched to a gene: 9. The CDR3 is made up of 18 amino acids. CDR3 sequence (DNA): TGTGCCAGCAGCTTAGCGTCGAGCGGGAGGGCTGCTTACAATGAGCAGTTCTTC. Amino acid sequence: CASSLASSGRAAYNEQFF.

This clonotype has a handful of counts. The rearrangement joins TRBV20-1 to TRBJ2-7, with a possible D match to TRBD1 (5 bases). The CDR3 covers 15 residues. V was clipped by 6 bases and J by 0 bases, with 18 bases between them. Germline assignment: CDR1 DFQATT and CDR2 SNEGSKA (reference sequence). The CDR3 region has the DNA TGCAGTGCCCTCAACCTAGACAGAAGCTCCTACGAGCAGTACTTC. This translates into CSALNLDRSSYEQYF.

This clonotype was counted only a few times. The chain joins TRBV7-2 to TRBJ2-6; 10 nucleotides align to TRBD1. Germline trimming cut 5 bases from V and 2 bases from J; bases unmatched to any gene: 3. The CDR3 sequence is 16 residues long. Germline CDR1 reads SGHTA; CDR2 reads FQGNSA. The CDR3 is CASSQGQGAGANVLTF. The CDR3 DNA reads as TGTGCCAGCAGCCAAGGACAGGGGGCTGGGGCCAACGTCCTGACTTTC.

This clonotype was detected only a few times. The V call is TRBV6-1, the J call TRBJ1-5, with 7 bases aligning to TRBD1. Germline V gene sequence: CDR1 MNHNS, CDR2 SASEGT. The CDR3 runs 18 residues. Trimming at V came to 4 bases and at J to 1 base, leaving 13 bases not matched to a gene. The CDR3 is CASSASPYRGESNQPQHF. CDR3 nucleotide sequence: TGTGCCAGCAGTGCCAGCCCCTACAGGGGAGAAAGCAATCAGCCCCAGCATTTT.

This clonotype was observed a handful of times. V is TRBV7-2 and J is TRBJ2-3; TRBD2 might be the D (6 bases). This CDR3 is built from 13 residues. Trimming shortened V by 5 bases and J by 9 bases, and 15 bases separated the two germline ends. In germline, CDR1 is SGHTA, CDR2 FQGNSA. The CDR3 loop is CASSPRDWGTQYF. DNA for the CDR3: TGTGCCAGCAGCCCCCGGGACTGGGGAACGCAGTATTTT.

This chain joins TRBV18 and TRBJ1-1; 10 nucleotides agree with TRBD1. The V segment lost 0 bases and the J segment 1 base; nucleotides outside the gene matches: 5. CDR3 length equals 17 residues. Germline V lookup: CDR1 KGHSH, CDR2 LQKENI. The CDR3 nucleotides are TGTGCCAGCTCACCACCCGGGACAGGGGCGCGGAACACTGAAGCTTTCTTT. Amino acid sequence: CASSPPGTGARNTEAFF.

This clonotype was detected many times. The chain employs TRBV29-1 and TRBJ2-6, with D possibly TRBD2 on 6 matching bases. From germline, CDR1 is SQVTM and CDR2 ANQGSEA. Trimming stripped 5 bases from V and 2 bases from J, with 7 bases between. The CDR3 runs to 13 residues. This CDR3 reads CSVTSPGANVLTF. The CDR3 region has the DNA TGCAGCGTTACTAGCCCTGGGGCCAACGTCCTGACTTTC.

The rearrangement uses TRBV5-1 and TRBJ2-5; TRBD2 might be the D (6 bases). The length of the CDR3 is 12 residues. The V and J ends lost 6 bases and 5 bases respectively, with 11 bases between them. Germline-derived CDR1 and CDR2 are SGHRS and YFSETQ. CDR3 region: CASTTGGETQYF. The DNA for the CDR3 is TGCGCCAGCACCACTGGGGGGGAGACCCAGTACTTC.

This clonotype showed up just a few times. The CDR3 here is CATSRPQGDSYEQYF. The CDR3 DNA sequence: TGTGCCACCAGCAGACCACAGGGGGACTCCTACGAGCAGTACTTC. The chain has TRBV15 and TRBJ2-7; TRBD1 agrees at 8 bases. This CDR3 contains 15 residues. Germline CDR1 is LNHNV and CDR2 is YYDKDF (reference sequence). V lost 2 bases and J lost 0; bases outside the gene matches: 3.

The chain carries TRBV24-1 and TRBJ2-6; D not certain. CDR3 size: 16 residues. Germline V CDR1 and CDR2: KGHDR, SFDVKD. V was shortened by 4 bases and J by 1 base, with 10 bases between the two germline ends. The CDR3 loop is CATSDLTESGANVLTF. The CDR3 DNA is TGTGCCACCAGTGACCTCACAGAATCTGGGGCCAACGTCCTGACTTTC.

This clonotype turned up a few times. The chain recombines TRBV6-5 with TRBJ2-3; 13 bases are shared with TRBD2. V dropped 0 bases and J dropped 2; count of bases not matched to a gene: 5. Germline values: CDR1 MNHEY, CDR2 SVGAGI. The CDR3 has 18 residues. The CDR3 is CASSYSATSGGYTDTQYF. The CDR3 nucleotides read TGTGCCAGCAGTTACTCCGCGACTAGCGGGGGGTACACAGATACGCAGTATTTT.

This clonotype was counted only a few times. The V gene is TRBV20-1, the J gene TRBJ2-2; D is unclear. Trimming removed 0 bases from V and 4 bases from J, with 6 bases in between. Germline values: CDR1 DFQATT, CDR2 SNEGSKA (reference sequence). The CDR3 has 13 residues. CDR3 region: CSARDGSTGELFF. In DNA form, the CDR3 reads TGCAGTGCTAGAGATGGGTCCACCGGGGAGCTGTTTTTT.

This clonotype was observed a few times. The J gene is TRBJ1-4, the V gene TRBV20-1, with a weak D call TRBD1 (6 bases). CDR1 is DFQATT and CDR2 is SNEGSKA in the germline V gene (reference sequence). With 4 bases removed from V and 7 bases from J, the gap between germline ends came to 16 bases. This CDR3 has 14 amino acids. The CDR3 DNA is TGCAGTGCTAACAACAGGGCTTTGAGTGAAAAACTGTTTTTT. Amino acid sequence: CSANNRALSEKLFF.

This clonotype was recorded at least ten times. As DNA, the CDR3 is TGTGCCAGCAGCGGAATGAGGGGAAACGAGTACTTC. Amino acid sequence: CASSGMRGNEYF. The rearrangement links TRBV7-9 to TRBJ2-7; D may match TRBD1 or TRBD2 (5 bases each). V was cut by 5 bases and J by 11 bases, with 16 bases left in between. Germline-derived CDR1 and CDR2 are SEHNR and FQNEAQ (reference sequence). This CDR3 comprises 12 residues.

The rearrangement joins TRBV4-3 to TRBJ2-2; 11 bases are shared with TRBD2. Germline CDR1 LGHNA, CDR2 YSLEER. The CDR3 length is 17 residues. J lost 5 bases, V lost 3 bases, and 8 bases had no gene match. CDR3 bases: TGCGCCAGCAGCCAGGAATTAGCGGGAGGGCCAACCGGGGAGCTGTTTTTT. Protein: CASSQELAGGPTGELFF.

The table lists this clonotype with many counts. The rearrangement uses TRBV29-1 and TRBJ2-1; the match to TRBD2 covers 7 bases. Germline values: CDR1 SQVTM, CDR2 ANQGSEA. This CDR3 is 14 amino acids long. The junction had 5 bases not matched to a gene; V was cut back by 2 bases and J by 4 bases. The CDR3, as DNA: TGCAGCGTTGAACACTGGCGGGGGTACAATGAGCAGTTCTTC. Translated, it gives CSVEHWRGYNEQFF.

In its sample, this clonotype was seen a few times. V is TRBV5-1 and J is TRBJ2-3; possibly TRBD1 for D (6 bases). The CDR3 has 14 residues. Germline assignment: CDR1 SGHRS and CDR2 YFSETQ. V was shortened by 0 bases and J by 2 bases, with 7 bases between the two germline ends. CDR3: CASSLEGVTDTQYF. The CDR3 coding sequence is TGCGCCAGCAGCTTGGAGGGGGTCACAGATACGCAGTATTTT.

This clonotype was seen ten or more times. This chain uses TRBV5-1 with TRBJ2-2; the D gene is possibly TRBD1 (5 bases). Trimming left V 0 bases short and J 4 bases short, with 7 bases between. Germline CDR1 and CDR2: SGHRS and YFSETQ. This CDR3 has 14 amino acids. The CDR3 here is CASSLGQPTGELFF. For the CDR3, the DNA is TGCGCCAGCAGCTTGGGACAGCCCACCGGGGAGCTGTTTTTT.

This chain links TRBV12-3 or TRBV12-4 with TRBJ2-6; D is unclear. The CDR3 contains 15 residues. V lost 4 bases and J 0 bases, leaving 7 bases between the germline ends. As DNA, the CDR3 is TGTGCCAGCAGTTCAGACATCTCTGGGGCCAACGTCCTGACTTTC. Translating it yields CASSSDISGANVLTF.

This clonotype was observed a handful of times. The gene calls are TRBV28 and TRBJ1-2; tentatively, D is TRBD1 (6 bases). Germline V CDR1 and CDR2: MDHEN, SYDVKM. There are 15 residues in the CDR3. With 4 bases removed from V and 1 base from J, the gap between germline ends came to 13 bases. DNA for the CDR3: TGTGCCAGCAGTTCCGATTCCAGGGGTAACTATGGCTACACCTTC. This codes for CASSSDSRGNYGYTF.

The chain employs TRBV7-9 and TRBJ2-5; no clear D gene. V was trimmed by 5 bases and J by 5 bases, leaving 21 bases between them. CDR1 and CDR2 from the germline V gene are SEHNR and FQNEAQ (reference sequence). CDR3 length equals 16 residues. This CDR3 is CASSPVMVPLGETQYF. CDR3 sequence (DNA): TGTGCCAGCAGCCCGGTAATGGTACCCTTAGGGGAGACCCAGTACTTC.

V gene TRBV20-1 combines with J gene TRBJ2-3; D is unclear. V lost 3 bases, J lost 2 bases, and 9 bases lay in between. Germline lookup yields CDR1 DFQATT and CDR2 SNEGSKA (reference sequence). The CDR3 runs 13 residues. CDR3 in amino acids: CSARVDPTDTQYF. The CDR3 bases are TGCAGTGCTAGGGTGGACCCCACAGATACGCAGTATTTT.